Shown below are 4 T cell receptor beta chains from a single sample sequenced in a study of OX40 agonist ivuxolimab in advanced cancers. TCRdb's table, derived via immunoSEQ multiplex PCR, lists solely in-frame clones and lacks some. The data hold some 39,000 clones, with 65% to 80% observed a single time. The sequencing used CD4+ or CD8+ T cells sorted from blood, collected in a trial of the OX40 agonist ivuxolimab. The receptors originated from an adult with an advanced solid tumor such as melanoma, head and neck, liver or kidney cancer.

This clone has only a few counts. V is TRBV30 and J is TRBJ1-6, with 7 bases fitting TRBD1. This CDR3 contains 15 residues. Germline CDR1 GTSNPN, CDR2 SVGIG (reference sequence). V shed 2 bases and J 10 bases; nucleotides not matched to a gene: 11. CDR3 amino acids: CAWSLTGEWYSPLHF. The CDR3 DNA reads as TGTGCCTGGAGTCTAACAGGGGAATGGTACTCACCCCTCCACTTT. Full variable domain (outside the CDR3, taken from reference TRBV30 and TRBJ1-6): SQTIHQWPATLVQPVGSPLSLECTVEGTSNPNLYWYRQAAGRGLQLLFYSVGIGQISSEVPQNLSASRPQDRQFILSSKKLLLSDSGFYLCAWSLTGEWYSPLHFGNGTRLTVT.

V usage is TRBV15 and J usage is TRBJ2-5, with D possibly matching TRBD1 (6 bases). The DNA end is a closer match to TRBJ2-7, so the J assignment may be wrong. The CDR3 extends over 15 amino acids. Germline V gives CDR1 LNHNV, CDR2 YYDKDF (reference sequence). CDR3 coding DNA: TGTGCCACCAGCAGGTCGTTAACAGGGAAGTACGAGCAGTACTTC. Its protein product is CATSRSLTGKYEQYF.

J is TRBJ2-7 and V is TRBV4-1; maybe TRBD2 (5 bases). Germline V gene sequence: CDR1 MGHRA, CDR2 YSYEKL. Trimming took 1 base from V and 4 from J, leaving 11 bases between them. CDR3 size: 14 residues. The CDR3 loop reads CASSQGVRAYEQYF. Here the CDR3 DNA reads TGCGCCAGCAGCCAAGGGGTGAGGGCTTACGAGCAGTACTTC.

CDR3 residues: CASSPTGNSGNTIYF. The DNA of the CDR3 is TGTGCCAGCAGCCCCACGGGTAACTCTGGAAACACCATATATTTT. This chain connects TRBV7-2 to TRBJ1-3; D not certain. CDR1 is SGHTA, CDR2 FQGNSA, per germline. The CDR3 runs to 15 residues. Trimming took off 5 bases at V and 0 bases at J, with 11 bases between the two ends.